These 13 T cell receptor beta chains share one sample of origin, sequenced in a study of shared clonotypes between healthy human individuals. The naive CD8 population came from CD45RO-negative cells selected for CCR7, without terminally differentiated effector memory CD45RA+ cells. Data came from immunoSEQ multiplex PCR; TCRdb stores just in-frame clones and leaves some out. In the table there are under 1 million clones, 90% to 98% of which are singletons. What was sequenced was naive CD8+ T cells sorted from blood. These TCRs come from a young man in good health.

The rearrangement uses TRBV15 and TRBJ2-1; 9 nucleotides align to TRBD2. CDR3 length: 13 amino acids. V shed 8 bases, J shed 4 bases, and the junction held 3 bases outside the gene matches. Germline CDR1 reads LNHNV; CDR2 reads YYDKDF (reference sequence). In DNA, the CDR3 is TGTGCCACCCGACTAGCGGTTTACAATGAGCAGTTCTTC. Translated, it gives CATRLAVYNEQFF.

The CDR3 region is CSVERLGEAFF. In DNA, the CDR3 is TGCAGCGTTGAAAGACTAGGGGAAGCTTTCTTT. The rearrangement uses TRBV29-1 and TRBJ1-1; D gene ambiguous. The CDR3 consists of 11 residues. The germline V gene encodes CDR1 SQVTM and CDR2 ANQGSEA. V was shortened by 2 bases and J by 8 bases, with 9 bases between the two germline ends.

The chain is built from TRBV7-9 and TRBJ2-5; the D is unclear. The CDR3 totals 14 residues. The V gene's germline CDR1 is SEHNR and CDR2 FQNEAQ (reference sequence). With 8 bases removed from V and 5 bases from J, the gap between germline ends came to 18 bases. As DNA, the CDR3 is TGTGCCAGCTTACGTACGGGCGCTAGGGAGACCCAGTACTTC. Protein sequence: CASLRTGARETQYF.

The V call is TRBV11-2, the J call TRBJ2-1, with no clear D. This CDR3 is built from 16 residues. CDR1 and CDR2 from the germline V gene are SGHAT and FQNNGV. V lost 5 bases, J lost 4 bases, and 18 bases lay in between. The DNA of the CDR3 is TGTGCCAGCAGCCCGGAATATGGCGGCTTTTACAATGAGCAGTTCTTC. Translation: CASSPEYGGFYNEQFF.

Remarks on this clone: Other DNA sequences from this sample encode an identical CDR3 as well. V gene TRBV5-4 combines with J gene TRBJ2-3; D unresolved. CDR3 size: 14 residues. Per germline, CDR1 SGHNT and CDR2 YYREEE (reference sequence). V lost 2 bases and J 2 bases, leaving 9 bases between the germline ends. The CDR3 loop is CASSFGGLTDTQYF. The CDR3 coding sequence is TGTGCCAGCAGCTTCGGCGGTCTCACAGATACGCAGTATTTT.

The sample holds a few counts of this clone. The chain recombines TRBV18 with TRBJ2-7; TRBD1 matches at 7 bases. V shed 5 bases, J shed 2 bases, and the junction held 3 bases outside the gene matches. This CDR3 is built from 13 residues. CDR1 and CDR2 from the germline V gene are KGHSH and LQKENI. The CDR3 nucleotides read TGTGCCAGCTCAGGACAGGAAACCTACGAGCAGTACTTC. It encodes CASSGQETYEQYF. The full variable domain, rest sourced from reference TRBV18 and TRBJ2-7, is NAGVMQNPRHLVRRRGQEARLRCSPMKGHSHVYWYRQLPEEGLKFMVYLQKENIIDESGMPKERFSAEFPKEGPSILRIQQVVRGDSAAYFCASSGQETYEQYFGPGTRLTVT.

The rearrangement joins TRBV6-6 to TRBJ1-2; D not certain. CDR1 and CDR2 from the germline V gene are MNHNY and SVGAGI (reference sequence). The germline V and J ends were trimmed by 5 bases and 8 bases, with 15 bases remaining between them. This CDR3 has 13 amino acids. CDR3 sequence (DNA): TGTGCCAGCAGTGCTAAATTCGAGGGAGGCTACACCTTC. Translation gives CASSAKFEGGYTF.

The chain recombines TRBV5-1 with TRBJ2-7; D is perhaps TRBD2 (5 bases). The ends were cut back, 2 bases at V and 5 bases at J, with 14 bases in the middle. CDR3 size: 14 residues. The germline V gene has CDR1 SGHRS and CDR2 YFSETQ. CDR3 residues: CASSFGQSGNEQYF. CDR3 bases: TGCGCCAGCAGCTTCGGGCAGAGCGGAAACGAGCAGTACTTC. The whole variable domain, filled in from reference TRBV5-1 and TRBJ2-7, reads KAGVTQTPRYLIKTRGQQVTLSCSPISGHRSVSWYQQTPGQGLQFLFEYFSETQRNKGNFPGRFSGRQFSNSRSEMNVSTLELGDSALYLCASSFGQSGNEQYFGPGTRLTVT.

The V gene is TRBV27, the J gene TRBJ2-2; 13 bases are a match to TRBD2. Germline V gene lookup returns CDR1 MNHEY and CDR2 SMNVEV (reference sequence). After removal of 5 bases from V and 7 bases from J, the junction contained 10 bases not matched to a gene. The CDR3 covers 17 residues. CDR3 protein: CASSPPTSGRVNGELFF. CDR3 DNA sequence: TGTGCCAGCAGTCCACCTACTAGCGGGAGGGTTAACGGGGAGCTGTTTTTT.

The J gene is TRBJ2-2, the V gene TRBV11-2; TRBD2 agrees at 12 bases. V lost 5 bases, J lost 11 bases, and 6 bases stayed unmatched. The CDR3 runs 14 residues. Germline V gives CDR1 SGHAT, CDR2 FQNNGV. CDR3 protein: CASSDGLAGKELFF. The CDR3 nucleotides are TGTGCCAGCAGCGACGGACTAGCGGGGAAAGAGCTGTTTTTT.

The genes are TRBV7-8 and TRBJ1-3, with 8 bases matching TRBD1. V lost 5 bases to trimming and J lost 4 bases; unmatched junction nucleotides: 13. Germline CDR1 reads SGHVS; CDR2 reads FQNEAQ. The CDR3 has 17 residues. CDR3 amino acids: CASSQYRGQARGNTIYF. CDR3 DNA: TGTGCCAGCAGCCAGTACCGGGGACAGGCCAGGGGAAACACCATATATTTT.

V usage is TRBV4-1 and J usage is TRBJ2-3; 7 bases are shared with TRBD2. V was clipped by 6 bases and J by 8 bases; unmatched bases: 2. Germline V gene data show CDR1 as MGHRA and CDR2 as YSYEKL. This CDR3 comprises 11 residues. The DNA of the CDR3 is TGCGCCAGCAGGTGGGGGGGTACGCAGTATTTT. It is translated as CASRWGGTQYF.

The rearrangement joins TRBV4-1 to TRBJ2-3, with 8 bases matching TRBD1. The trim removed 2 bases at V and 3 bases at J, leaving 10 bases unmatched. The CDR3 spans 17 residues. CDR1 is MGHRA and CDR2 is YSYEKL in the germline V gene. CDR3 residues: CASSQRDRRLWTDTQYF. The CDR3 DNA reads TGCGCCAGCAGCCAACGGGACAGGCGGTTGTGGACAGATACGCAGTATTTT.